Listed here are 10 T cell receptor beta chains from one sample, sequenced in a study of T cells after yellow fever vaccination. TCRdb re-derived calls from the 5' RACE reads in MiXCR, one entry per CDR3 protein. The data hold hundreds of thousands of distinct CDR3 sequences, with approximately 3.9% observed a single time. The specimen comprised PBMCs, sampled on the day of the yellow fever booster vaccination. These receptors originate from a man between 18 and 35 years old who received the YFV17D yellow fever vaccine.

Only a few counts were recorded for this clonotype. The chain combines TRBV2 with TRBJ2-3; 15 bases are a match to TRBD2. Germline V lookup: CDR1 SNHLY, CDR2 FYNNEI. With V trimmed by 5 bases and J by 5 bases, 2 bases remained unmatched. The CDR3 consists of 15 residues. Written as DNA, the CDR3 is TGTGCCAGCAGTTGGGGACTAGCGGGGGGAGATACGCAGTATTTT. This codes for CASSWGLAGGDTQYF.

This clonotype was seen at least ten times. The chain uses TRBV7-2 and TRBJ1-2, with 9 bases aligning to TRBD1. V was clipped by 0 bases and J by 8 bases; unmatched bases: 7. The CDR3 length is 15 residues. The V gene's germline CDR1 is SGHTA and CDR2 FQGNSA. CDR3 sequence (DNA): TGTGCCAGCAGCTTAGCGGGGACAGGGTTCGGGGGCTACACCTTC. This sequence encodes CASSLAGTGFGGYTF.

This chain uses TRBV11-2 with TRBJ2-7; D is undetermined. The V gene lost 3 bases and the J gene lost 3 bases, with 6 bases spanning the gap. CDR1 is SGHAT, CDR2 FQNNGV, per germline. This CDR3 region has 12 residues. The chain's CDR3 is CASSFKGYEQYF. The CDR3 DNA sequence: TGTGCCAGCAGCTTTAAGGGCTACGAGCAGTACTTC.

This clonotype was observed a few times. The chain is built from TRBV18 and TRBJ2-7; D call uncertain. The ends were cut back, 2 bases at V and 6 bases at J, with 11 bases in the middle. The CDR3 contains 13 residues. Germline CDR1 reads KGHSH; CDR2 reads LQKENI. CDR3 sequence (DNA): TGTGCCAGCTCACCATCGAACCCGGGCGAGCAGTACGTC. This sequence encodes CASSPSNPGEQYV.

V gene TRBV7-9 combines with J gene TRBJ2-6; D unresolved. There are 19 residues in the CDR3. The germline V gene has CDR1 SEHNR and CDR2 FQNEAQ (reference sequence). Trimming pared 2 bases from V and 0 bases from J, leaving 17 bases between. CDR3 sequence: CASSLSPHVGLSGANVLTF. The CDR3 DNA is TGTGCCAGCAGCTTATCCCCCCACGTCGGGCTCTCTGGGGCCAACGTCCTGACTTTC.

This clonotype has more than one count but fewer than ten. The rearrangement links TRBV3-1 to TRBJ2-5; no reliable D call. This CDR3 region has 15 residues. The germline V and J ends were trimmed by 1 base and 2 bases, with 11 bases remaining between them. Germline lookup yields CDR1 LGHDT and CDR2 YNNKEL (reference sequence). CDR3 in amino acids: CASSQGVRNQETQYF. CDR3 DNA: TGTGCCAGCAGCCAAGGCGTCAGAAATCAAGAGACCCAGTACTTC.

This clonotype was observed a handful of times. CDR3 coding DNA: TGCGCCAGCAGCTCTCAGGGATTTGAGAACACTGAAGCTTTCTTT. Its protein is CASSSQGFENTEAFF. The V and J genes are TRBV5-1 and TRBJ1-1; TRBD1 might be the D (5 bases). The germline gives CDR1 SGHRS, CDR2 YFSETQ. Trimming stripped 3 bases from V and 1 base from J, with 13 bases between. This CDR3 spans 15 amino acids.

The rearrangement uses TRBV6-1 and TRBJ1-2; tentatively, D is TRBD1 (6 bases). CDR1 and CDR2 from the germline V gene are MNHNS and SASEGT. Trimming cost V 2 bases and J 8 bases, with 18 bases left between them. This CDR3 region has 15 residues. This CDR3 is CASSEIWEGGAGYTF. The DNA for the CDR3 is TGTGCCAGCAGTGAAATATGGGAAGGGGGGGCCGGCTACACCTTC.

The V and J genes are TRBV10-3 and TRBJ2-6; possibly TRBD1 for D (6 bases). There are 15 residues in the CDR3. Trimming took off 7 bases at V and 0 bases at J, with 10 bases between the two ends. CDR1 and CDR2 (germline): ENHRY, SYGVKD. The CDR3, as DNA: TGTGCCATCATGGGACAAACCTCTGGGGCCAACGTCCTGACTTTC. Translating it yields CAIMGQTSGANVLTF.

This clonotype came up a few times. The chain joins TRBV7-2 to TRBJ2-3; D gene unclear. This CDR3 has 13 residues. Per the germline V gene, CDR1 is SGHTA and CDR2 is FQGNSA. The germline V and J ends were trimmed by 6 bases and 3 bases, with 10 bases remaining between them. The CDR3 is CASRLSATDTQYF. The CDR3 DNA follows: TGTGCCAGCAGGCTCAGTGCGACAGATACGCAGTATTTT.